These T cell receptor beta chains were read from a single sample in a study of T cells after yellow fever vaccination. TCRdb re-called the 5' RACE reads through MiXCR, storing one row per CDR3 protein. The sample lists 310,000 or so distinct CDR3 sequences, about 3.5% seen once, with less than 25% in the top ten. The sample consisted of PBMCs, taken on the day of the yellow fever booster vaccination. The receptor set was obtained from a man aged 18 to 30 who received the YFV17D yellow fever vaccine. Both conserved end residues are part of each CDR3. The order of the fields is CDR3 length, clone size, J gene, D gene, V gene, CDR3 protein, CDR3 DNA. The D gene is left open where the match is weak. Rows may omit the clone size; those that give it use once, few, many or a size class.

18	many	TRBJ2-3	TRBD2	TRBV7-9	CASSLRPGAGGPRNTQYF	TGTGCCAGCAGCTTAAGGCCCGGGGCGGGGGGGCCGCGGAATACGCAGTATTTT
18	.	TRBJ2-1	.	TRBV7-3	CASSLFPLDSLTYNEQFF	TGTGCCAGCAGCTTATTTCCATTGGACAGCTTAACCTACAATGAGCAGTTCTTC
14	many	TRBJ1-5	.	TRBV4-1	CASSGGNSNQPQHF	TGCGCCAGCAGCGGGGGCAATAGCAATCAGCCCCAGCATTTT
15	.	TRBJ2-3	.	TRBV6-2/TRBV6-3	CASSKGHLSTDTQYF	TGTGCCAGCAGCAAGGGACACCTAAGCACAGATACGCAGTATTTT
14	many	TRBJ1-1	.	TRBV5-1	CASSSRSMNTEAFF	TGCGCCAGCAGCTCCAGGTCAATGAACACTGAAGCTTTCTTT
18	many	TRBJ1-2	.	TRBV5-1	CASSLSFGRTATNYGYTF	TGCGCCAGCAGCTTGTCTTTCGGGCGGACGGCTACTAACTATGGCTACACCTTC
17	.	TRBJ1-3	.	TRBV15	CATSRPGRILSGNTIYF	TGTGCCACCAGCAGGCCCGGAAGGATACTCTCTGGAAACACCATATATTTT
12	.	TRBJ1-2	.	TRBV12-3/TRBV12-4	CASRPDAKGYTF	TGTGCCAGCAGACCGGACGCGAAAGGCTACACCTTC
16	many	TRBJ2-5	TRBD2	TRBV7-2	CASSLGGAGGKETQYF	TGTGCCAGCAGCTTAGGGGGAGCGGGGGGAAAAGAGACCCAGTACTTC
13	few	TRBJ2-5	TRBD2	TRBV2	CARTSGGGETQYF	TGTGCCAGGACTAGCGGGGGTGGGGAGACCCAGTACTTC
15	few	TRBJ2-5	.	TRBV24-1	CATSDLEGFGETQYF	TGTGCCACCAGTGATTTAGAGGGATTCGGTGAGACCCAGTACTTC
15	many	TRBJ1-1	TRBD1	TRBV7-9	CASSLTGTGTTEAFF	TGTGCCAGCAGCCTCACGGGGACAGGGACCACTGAAGCTTTCTTT
13	.	TRBJ1-2	.	TRBV5-1	CASSPDRRGGYTF	TGCGCCAGCAGCCCGGACCGGAGAGGGGGCTACACCTTC
17	many	TRBJ2-3	.	TRBV1	CTSSVGTSGGQTDTQYF	TGCACCAGCAGCGTAGGGACTAGCGGGGGGCAGACAGATACGCAGTATTTT
16	.	TRBJ1-1	.	TRBV10-3	CAISESTPGWNTEAFF	TGTGCCATCAGTGAGTCGACTCCGGGATGGAACACTGAAGCTTTCTTT
13	many	TRBJ2-1	.	TRBV9	CASTPPVGNEQFF	TGTGCCAGCACCCCCCCGGTGGGGAATGAGCAGTTCTTC
11	many	TRBJ1-1	.	TRBV20-1	CSARGYTEAFF	TGCAGTGCTCGCGGGTATACTGAAGCTTTCTTT
16	many	TRBJ1-6	TRBD1	TRBV5-4	CASSLDPAGGGSPLHF	TGTGCCAGCAGCTTGGACCCGGCAGGGGGTGGCTCACCCCTCCACTTT
14	.	TRBJ1-5	.	TRBV6-5	CASSYSRWGREWHF	TGTGCCAGCAGTTACTCGCGATGGGGTAGGGAATGGCATTTT
14	many	TRBJ2-3	TRBD2	TRBV6-4	CASSEGLDTDTQYF	TGTGCCAGCAGTGAGGGACTAGACACAGATACGCAGTATTTT
15	many	TRBJ1-1	.	TRBV5-1	CASLPGRGMNTEAFF	TGCGCCAGCCTCCCGGGTAGGGGCATGAACACTGAAGCTTTCTTT
12	many	TRBJ2-5	.	TRBV20-1	CSGAGSAETQYF	TGCAGTGGCGCAGGGAGCGCGGAGACCCAGTACTTC
16	many	TRBJ2-1	.	TRBV7-2	CASSLTISPAHNEQFF	TGTGCCAGCAGCTTAACAATTAGTCCTGCTCACAATGAGCAGTTCTTC
17	few	TRBJ1-6	.	TRBV6-1	CASSEGRRLSYNSPLHF	TGTGCCAGCAGTGAAGGTCGGAGGTTATCCTATAATTCACCCCTCCACTTT
17	.	TRBJ2-5	TRBD1	TRBV11-2	CASSYPGGTGGRETQYF	TGTGCCAGCAGCTACCCGGGCGGGACAGGGGGAAGAGAGACCCAGTACTTC
18	many	TRBJ2-4	TRBD1	TRBV4-2	CASSLEVRDRLAKNIQYF	TGTGCCAGCAGCCTAGAAGTCCGGGACAGACTAGCCAAAAACATTCAGTACTTC
13	many	TRBJ2-5	.	TRBV6-2/TRBV6-3	CASLASRQETQYF	TGTGCCAGCCTGGCCTCTCGCCAAGAGACCCAGTACTTC
14	.	TRBJ1-1	.	TRBV5-6	CASSFAGGYTEAFF	TGTGCCAGCAGCTTCGCCGGGGGATACACTGAAGCTTTCTTT
15	many	TRBJ2-7	TRBD2	TRBV18	CASSGSTGGRYEQYF	TGTGCCAGCTCCGGGTCAACGGGGGGGCGTTACGAGCAGTACTTC
14	.	TRBJ1-2	.	TRBV7-2	CASSLPVGLYGYTF	TGTGCCAGCAGCTTACCGGTGGGACTTTATGGCTACACCTTC
13	few	TRBJ2-2	TRBD1	TRBV28	CASSSGGTGELFF	TGTGCCAGCAGCTCAGGGGGCACCGGGGAGCTGTTTTTT
15	many	TRBJ2-3	.	TRBV7-8	CASSFAGISTDTQYF	TGTGCCAGCAGCTTCGCGGGGATTAGCACAGATACGCAGTATTTT
13	many	TRBJ1-2	.	TRBV5-1	CASSLGQADGYTF	TGCGCCAGCAGCTTGGGACAGGCGGATGGCTACACCTTC
16	many	TRBJ2-5	.	TRBV5-1	CASSLTPGPLQETQYF	TGCGCCAGCAGCCTCACGCCAGGGCCCCTTCAAGAGACCCAGTACTTC
15	few	TRBJ2-6	.	TRBV7-9	CASSREGSGANVLTF	TGTGCCAGCAGCCGAGAGGGCAGTGGGGCCAACGTCCTGACTTTC
17	few	TRBJ1-2	TRBD1	TRBV19	CASSPFNLGQVLDGYTF	TGTGCCAGTAGTCCATTTAACCTGGGACAGGTATTAGATGGCTACACCTTC
12	many	TRBJ2-5	.	TRBV20-1	CSAQGEGETQYF	TGCAGTGCCCAGGGGGAGGGAGAGACCCAGTACTTC
12	many	TRBJ1-1	.	TRBV6-1	CASSEEFPEAFF	TGTGCCAGCAGTGAGGAGTTTCCTGAAGCTTTCTTT
18	many	TRBJ1-1	TRBD1	TRBV4-1	CASSQAYRSTDRETEAFF	TGCGCCAGCAGCCAAGCTTACCGCTCAACGGACAGGGAAACTGAAGCTTTCTTT
14	many	TRBJ2-5	.	TRBV3-1	CASSSMGGAETQYF	TGTGCCAGCAGCTCGATGGGGGGAGCAGAGACCCAGTACTTC
14	many	TRBJ2-1	TRBD1	TRBV5-1	CASSPGQGVNEQFF	TGCGCCAGCAGCCCGGGACAGGGCGTCAATGAGCAGTTCTTC
14	.	TRBJ2-7	.	TRBV18	CASSPGTAENEQYF	TGTGCCAGCTCACCTGGGACCGCGGAAAACGAGCAGTACTTC
15	few	TRBJ1-3	.	TRBV12-3/TRBV12-4	CASSLSAGRGNTIYF	TGTGCCAGCAGTTTGTCCGCAGGCCGGGGAAACACCATATATTTT
13	.	TRBJ2-3	.	TRBV20-1	CSARGGLTDTQYF	TGCAGTGCTAGAGGAGGGTTGACAGATACGCAGTATTTT
15	many	TRBJ1-3	.	TRBV6-2/TRBV6-3	CATEEGVNRGNTIYF	TGTGCCACGGAGGAGGGGGTGAATCGAGGAAACACCATATATTTT
14	few	TRBJ1-2	TRBD1	TRBV24-1	CATSETGTGNGYTF	TGTGCCACCAGTGAGACCGGGACAGGAAATGGCTACACCTTC
15	.	TRBJ2-1	TRBD2	TRBV5-4	CASSGAGTRSNEQFF	TGTGCCAGCAGCGGGGCCGGGACTAGAAGCAATGAGCAGTTCTTC
15	many	TRBJ1-6	.	TRBV7-8	CASSFPGSGDSPLHF	TGTGCCAGCAGCTTCCCAGGGTCGGGGGATTCACCCCTCCACTTT
14	many	TRBJ2-5	.	TRBV18	CASSPPGQKETQYF	TGTGCCAGCTCACCACCCGGGCAAAAAGAGACCCAGTACTTC
14	many	TRBJ2-3	.	TRBV5-1	CASTGGSSTDTQYF	TGCGCCAGCACCGGGGGATCTAGCACAGATACGCAGTATTTT
15	many	TRBJ1-2	TRBD1	TRBV11-2	CASSNPRTGDYGYTF	TGTGCCAGCAGCAACCCCCGGACAGGCGACTATGGCTACACCTTC
14	.	TRBJ2-3	TRBD1	TRBV4-1	CASSQAGGSDTQYF	TGCGCCAGCAGCCAAGCAGGGGGCTCAGATACGCAGTATTTT
16	.	TRBJ1-6	TRBD1	TRBV6-5	CASTQDRGSYNSPLHF	TGTGCCAGCACCCAAGACAGGGGTTCCTATAATTCACCCCTCCACTTT
14	few	TRBJ2-5	.	TRBV24-1	CATSEPDRLETQYF	TGTGCCACCAGTGAGCCGGACCGACTGGAGACCCAGTACTTC
14	few	TRBJ2-5	TRBD2	TRBV20-1	CSVPPSGLQETQYF	TGCAGTGTGCCCCCTAGCGGGCTACAAGAGACCCAGTACTTC
17	many	TRBJ2-3	TRBD2	TRBV9	CASSPTSGGAFSDTQYF	TGTGCCAGCAGCCCTACTAGCGGGGGGGCTTTCTCGGATACGCAGTATTTT
12	few	TRBJ2-1	.	TRBV20-1	CSASLGPSEQFF	TGCAGTGCCTCCCTTGGACCCAGTGAGCAGTTCTTC
14	many	TRBJ1-1	.	TRBV7-6	CASSLTGGNTEAFF	TGTGCCAGCAGCTTGACCGGGGGCAACACTGAAGCTTTCTTT
14	few	TRBJ1-3	.	TRBV27	CASAVGGSGNTIYF	TGTGCCAGCGCCGTGGGGGGCTCTGGAAACACCATATATTTT